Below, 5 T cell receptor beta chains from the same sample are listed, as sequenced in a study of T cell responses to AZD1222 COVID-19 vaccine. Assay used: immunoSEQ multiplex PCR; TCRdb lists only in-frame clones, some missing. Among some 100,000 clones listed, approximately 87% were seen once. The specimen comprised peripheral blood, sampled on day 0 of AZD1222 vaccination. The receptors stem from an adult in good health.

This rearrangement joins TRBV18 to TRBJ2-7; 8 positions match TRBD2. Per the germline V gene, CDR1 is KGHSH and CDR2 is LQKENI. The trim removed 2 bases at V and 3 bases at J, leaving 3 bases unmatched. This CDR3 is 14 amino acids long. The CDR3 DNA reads TGTGCCAGCTCACCAGCCGGGACTAGCTACGAGCAGTACTTC. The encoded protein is CASSPAGTSYEQYF.

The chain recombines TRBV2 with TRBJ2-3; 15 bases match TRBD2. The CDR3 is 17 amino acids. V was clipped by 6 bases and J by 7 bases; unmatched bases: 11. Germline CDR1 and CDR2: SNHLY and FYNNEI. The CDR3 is CASSLEGLAGGQYTQYF. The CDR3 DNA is TGTGCCAGCAGCTTAGAGGGACTAGCGGGAGGACAGTATACGCAGTATTTT. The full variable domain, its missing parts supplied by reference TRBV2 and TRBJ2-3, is EPEVTQTPSHQVTQMGQEVILRCVPISNHLYFYWYRQILGQKVEFLVSFYNNEISEKSEIFDDQFSVERPDGSNFTLKIRSTKLEDSAMYFCASSLEGLAGGQYTQYFGPGTRLTVL.

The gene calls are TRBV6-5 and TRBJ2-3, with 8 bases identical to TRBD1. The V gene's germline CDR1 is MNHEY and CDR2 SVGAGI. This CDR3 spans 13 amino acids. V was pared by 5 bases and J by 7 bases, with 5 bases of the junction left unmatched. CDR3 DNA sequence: TGTGCCAGCAGTCCAGGGGGCGCAAATACGCAGTATTTT. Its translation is CASSPGGANTQYF.

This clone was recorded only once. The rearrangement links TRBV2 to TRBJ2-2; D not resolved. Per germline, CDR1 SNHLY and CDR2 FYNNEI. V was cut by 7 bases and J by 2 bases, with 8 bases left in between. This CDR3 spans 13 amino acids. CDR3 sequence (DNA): TGTGCCAGCACACAAACCAACACCGGGGAGCTGTTTTTT. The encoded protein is CASTQTNTGELFF.

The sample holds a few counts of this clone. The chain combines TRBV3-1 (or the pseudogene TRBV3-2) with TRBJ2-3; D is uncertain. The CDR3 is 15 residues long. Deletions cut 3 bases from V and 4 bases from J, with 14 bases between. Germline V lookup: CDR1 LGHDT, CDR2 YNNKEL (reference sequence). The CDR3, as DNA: TGTGCCAGCAGCCATGGGTATCATACCGCAGATACGCAGTATTTT. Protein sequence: CASSHGYHTADTQYF.